This TCR beta chain is drawn from a study of blood T cells in healthy people across ages. For the study at large: About one barcoded TCR beta cDNA was captured per two T cells.

Comments on this clonotype: The antigen remains undetermined.

Sample-barcoded 5' priming and a J-beta primer mix drove a second PCR of roughly 6 to 12 cycles. Every sample produced at least 2.5 million CDR3-containing paired-end reads. One entry per CDR3 protein results from TCRdb running MiXCR on the 5' RACE reads. The top ten hold approximately 40% of the sample, which has around 800,000 distinct CDR3 sequences, about 48% seen once. The study's findings and limits: Across the age range, TCR beta diversity per million T cells fell in a roughly linear way.

A minimum of 5.5 micrograms of total RNA was extracted per sample. Trimming took off 5 bases at V and 2 bases at J, with 16 bases between the two ends. The CDR3 covers 16 residues. The germline gives CDR1 SGHTA, CDR2 FQGNSA. The receptor's source is a man aged 80 or over in good health. V usage is TRBV7-2 and J usage is TRBJ1-5; D possibly corresponds to TRBD1 (6 bases). The sample comprised blood. CDR3 coding DNA: TGTGCCAGCAGCCGGGGGGGGCAACGGGGCAATCAGCCCCAGCATTTT. Translation gives CASSRGGQRGNQPQHF.